The sequence of this TCR beta chain was determined in a study of cytomegalovirus exposure and HLA in healthy donors. Amplification used 60 Vbeta primers and 13 Jbeta primers. The repertoire was sequenced with immunoSEQ multiplex PCR; TCRdb's copy has only in-frame clones and lacks some. Counted here are 150,000 to 200,000 clones, roughly 84% occurring once; the ten biggest clones make up around 0.37%. With respect to this clone: The antigen is not known.

Study-level results: Despite most TCR sequences being rare, some public TCRs occurred in many donors. In a later analysis, TCR beta V- and J-gene trimming was associated with a missense DCLRE1C variant.

V shed 4 bases and J shed 4 bases, with 14 bases lying between them. CDR1 MNHEY and CDR2 SMNVEV come from the germline V gene (reference sequence). CDR3 length: 15 amino acids. The sample taken for sequencing was PBMCs. The receptor's source is a boy younger than 10 in good health and CMV-seronegative. The chain has TRBV27 and TRBJ2-1; D is ambiguous. CDR3 region: CASSSAVKKYNEQFF. CDR3 DNA: TGTGCCAGCAGTTCGGCGGTAAAAAAATACAATGAGCAGTTCTTC.